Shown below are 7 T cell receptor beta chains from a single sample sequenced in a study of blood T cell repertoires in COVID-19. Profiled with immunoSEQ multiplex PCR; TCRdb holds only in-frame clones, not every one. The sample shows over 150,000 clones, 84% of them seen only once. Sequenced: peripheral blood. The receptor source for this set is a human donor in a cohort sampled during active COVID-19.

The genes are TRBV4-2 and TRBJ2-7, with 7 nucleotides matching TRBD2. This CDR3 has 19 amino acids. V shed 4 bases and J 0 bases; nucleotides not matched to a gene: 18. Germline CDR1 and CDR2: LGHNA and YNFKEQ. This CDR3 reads CASSPRDVLGGGSSYEQYF. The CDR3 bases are TGTGCCAGCAGCCCCCGAGACGTTTTGGGGGGGGGTAGCTCCTACGAGCAGTACTTC.

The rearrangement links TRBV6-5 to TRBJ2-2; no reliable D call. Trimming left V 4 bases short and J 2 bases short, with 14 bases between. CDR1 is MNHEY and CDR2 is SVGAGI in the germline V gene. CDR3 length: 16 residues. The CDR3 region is CASSFPPGSNTGELFF. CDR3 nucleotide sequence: TGTGCCAGCAGTTTTCCCCCAGGATCAAACACCGGGGAGCTGTTTTTT.

CDR3 DNA: TGTGCCAGCAGCGCCGGGACAGGGAAAAACATTCAGTACTTC. It codes for CASSAGTGKNIQYF. The gene calls are TRBV2 and TRBJ2-4; 9 bases agree with TRBD1. Trimming cost V 6 bases and J 4 bases; bases outside gene matches: 4. The CDR3 spans 14 residues. Germline V lookup: CDR1 SNHLY, CDR2 FYNNEI.

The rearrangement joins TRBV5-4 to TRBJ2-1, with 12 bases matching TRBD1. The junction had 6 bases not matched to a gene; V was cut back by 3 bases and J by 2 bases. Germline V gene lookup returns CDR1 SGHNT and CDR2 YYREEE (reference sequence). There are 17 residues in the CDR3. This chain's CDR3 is CASSWGGQGAAYNEQFF. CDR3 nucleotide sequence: TGTGCCAGCAGCTGGGGGGGACAGGGGGCCGCCTACAATGAGCAGTTCTTC. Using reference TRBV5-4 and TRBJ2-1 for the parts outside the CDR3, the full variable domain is ETGVTQSPTHLIKTRGQQVTLRCSSQSGHNTVSWYQQALGQGPQFIFQYYREEENGRGNFPPRFSGLQFPNYSSELNVNALELDDSALYLCASSWGGQGAAYNEQFFGPGTRLTVL.

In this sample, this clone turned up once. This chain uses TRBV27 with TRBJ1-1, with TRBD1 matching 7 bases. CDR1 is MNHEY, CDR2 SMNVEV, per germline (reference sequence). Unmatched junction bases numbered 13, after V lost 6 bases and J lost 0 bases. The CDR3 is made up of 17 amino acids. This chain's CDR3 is CASSTLKPQGMNTEAFF. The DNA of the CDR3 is TGTGCCAGCAGCACCCTTAAACCACAGGGGATGAACACTGAAGCTTTCTTT.

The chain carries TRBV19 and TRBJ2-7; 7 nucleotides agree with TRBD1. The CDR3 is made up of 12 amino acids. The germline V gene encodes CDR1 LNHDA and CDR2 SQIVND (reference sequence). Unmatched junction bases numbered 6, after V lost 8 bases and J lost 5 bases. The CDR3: CASSDRVNEQYF. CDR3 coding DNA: TGTGCCAGTTCCGACAGGGTCAACGAGCAGTACTTC.

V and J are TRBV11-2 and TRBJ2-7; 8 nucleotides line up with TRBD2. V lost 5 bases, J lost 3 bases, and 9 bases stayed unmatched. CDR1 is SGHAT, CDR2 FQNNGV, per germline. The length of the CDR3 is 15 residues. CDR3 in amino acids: CASSQPGLDFYEQYF. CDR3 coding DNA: TGTGCCAGCAGCCAACCGGGACTAGACTTCTACGAGCAGTACTTC.